The T cell receptor beta chain under discussion was sequenced for a study of T-cell reconstitution after alpha-beta-depleted transplantation in children. The germline gives CDR1 SGHTA, CDR2 FQGNSA. The CDR3 totals 15 residues. The trim removed 5 bases at V and 3 bases at J, leaving 6 bases unmatched. This clonotype was counted many times. What it binds is unknown. Study-wide results and caveats: By about two months after transplant, alpha-beta T cells reportedly arose from several hundred graft clones that had expanded. TCRbeta diversity was high at day 60 in some patients (a result of surviving recipient T cells and thymic progenitors). Once a year had passed after transplant, T-cell counts and diversity came mostly from newly produced T cells.

Unique molecular identifiers were used to barcode this TCRbeta library. TCRdb redid the calling of the PCR reads with MiXCR, one entry per CDR3 protein. The sample consists of some 130,000 distinct CDR3 sequences, 8.5% to 10% of them appearing once. This sample comprised PBMCs, mostly from graft donor cells, obtained 180 days after TCRalphabeta/CD19-depleted stem cell transplant. The chain couples TRBV7-2 to TRBJ2-7, with 11 positions matching TRBD1. The TCR was taken from a girl less than two years old who had a stem cell transplant for combined immunodeficiency, so the T cells may come from the graft donor. CDR3 bases: TGTGCCAGCAGCCCCCGGACAGGGGGCTTCTACGAGCAGTACTTC. It is translated as CASSPRTGGFYEQYF.